This T cell receptor (beta chain) was captured by sequencing in a study of blood T cell repertoires in COVID-19 (dated by TCRdb to 2018 to 2020). Study-level background: Samples from collaborators originated in the United States, Italy and Spain and spanned both the acute and convalescent phases of COVID-19. Sample metadata almost always included a de-identified subject ID, COVID-19 status, age in years and sex. The prospective study material was composed of cDNA or gDNA derived from T cells, B-cell-depleted T cells, or PBMCs. Deeply sampled blood TCRbeta repertoires from subjects exposed to, actively infected with, or recovered from COVID-19 were included in the dataset. The samples were drawn from the first 160 participants of the ongoing ImmuneRACE study and from some 1,300 subjects provided by 6 global collaborators. Where HLA class I and class II types were available, the types were taken from metadata supplied by the sample provider, not from assay-based typing. The repertoires were released in a freely available public database meant as a resource for research on the immune response to SARS-CoV-2. General findings and caveats noted by the study authors: Clinical and demographic metadata were provided uncurated, with the amount varying by source and participant.

To note about this clone: Its antigen is still unknown. Base-call qualities are not available, and no considerably larger clone is one nucleotide away.

In the prospective study, participants were roughly 18 to 100 years old, resided in about two dozen geographic areas of the United States, and were enrolled through a virtual design. Cohort assignment in the prospective study relied on participant-reported clinical history from a screening survey and a study questionnaire. Recovered participants in ImmuneRACE Cohort 3 were defined by two consecutive negative NP/OP PCR tests, clearance by a healthcare professional, or resolution of symptoms. Mobile phlebotomists in the prospective study collected whole blood, serum and a nasopharyngeal or oropharyngeal swab from every participant. Over an approximately 2-month period, participants in the prospective study had the option of providing additional blood draws and questionnaires. Before DNA extraction, prospective study blood samples were shipped either frozen or at room temperature. V loses 6 bases, J loses 8 bases, and the germline ends lie 19 bases apart. The cysteine opens and the phenylalanine closes a CDR3 of 14 amino acids. Just CDR3 DNA is preserved here, 42 bases in frame from base 1. Based on the germline V gene, the CDR1 and CDR2 sequences are SNHLY and FYNNEI.

The immunoSEQ Assay, a bias-controlled multiplex PCR, was used to amplify TCRbeta CDR3 regions from genomic DNA. The authors' pipeline ran thus. The number of nucleated cells in each sample was estimated from the amplification of reference gene primers within the assay. To quantify the absolute abundance of each unique TCRbeta CDR3 rearrangement, sequence reads were collapsed and filtered. Productive Simpson clonality was computed per sample as the square root of Simpson's diversity index over productive rearrangements. TCRdb carries this immuneACCESS record with in-frame sequences only. Its versions omit some clonotypes, under half of them owing to an unresolved V gene in the studies checked, with the rest unexplained. V and J calls and clone size are those listed in that table; D and trimming were worked out from the DNA. The table for this sample lists about 250,000 clones; approximately 90% of them were counted only once. The ten biggest clones cover less than 20% of the sample.

Sequencing used PBMCs or T cells enriched from blood (not recorded which). The chain is encoded by TRBV2 joined to TRBJ1-2, with TRBD1 as a weak D call on 6 bases. The TCR comes from a man aged 18 to 29 who had recovered from COVID-19. The DNA is as follows: TGTGCCAGCAGCCCCGACAGGTTACGGCGGGGCTACACCTTC. Its protein product is CASSPDRLRRGYTF.